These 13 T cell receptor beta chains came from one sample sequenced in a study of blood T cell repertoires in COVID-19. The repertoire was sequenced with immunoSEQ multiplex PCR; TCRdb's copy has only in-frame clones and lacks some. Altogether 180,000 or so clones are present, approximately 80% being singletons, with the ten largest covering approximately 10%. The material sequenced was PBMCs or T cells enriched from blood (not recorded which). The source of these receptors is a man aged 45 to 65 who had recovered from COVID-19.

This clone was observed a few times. The CDR3 coding sequence is TGTGCCAGCAGCAATTTCCGGGACAGGGAAGGTAAAGCTTTCTTT. This translates into CASSNFRDREGKAFF. V gene TRBV27 combines with J gene TRBJ1-1; 9 bases are shared with TRBD1. Germline V CDR1 and CDR2: MNHEY, SMNVEV (reference sequence). J lost 9 bases, V lost 6 bases, and 14 bases had no gene match. The length of the CDR3 is 15 residues.

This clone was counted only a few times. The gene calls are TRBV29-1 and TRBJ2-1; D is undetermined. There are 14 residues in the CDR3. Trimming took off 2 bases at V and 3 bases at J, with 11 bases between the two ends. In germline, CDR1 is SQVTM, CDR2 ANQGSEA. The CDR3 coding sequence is TGCAGCGTTGAATTCCACCTTAGCTACAATGAGCAGTTCTTC. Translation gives CSVEFHLSYNEQFF.

CDR3 amino acids: CASSAGLPQKEQFF. CDR3 sequence (DNA): TGTGCCAGCAGCGCCGGACTACCCCAAAAAGAGCAGTTCTTC. The chain combines TRBV9 with TRBJ2-1; D possibly corresponds to TRBD2 (6 bases). The germline V gene has CDR1 SGDLS and CDR2 YYNGEE. CDR3 length: 14 residues. Trimming cost V 3 bases and J 10 bases, with 17 bases left between them. The full variable domain, its missing parts supplied by reference TRBV9 and TRBJ2-1, is DSGVTQTPKHLITATGQRVTLRCSPRSGDLSVYWYQQSLDQGLQFLIQYYNGEERAKGNILERFSAQQFPDLHSELNLSSLELGDSALYFCASSAGLPQKEQFFGPGTRLTVL.

The CDR3 region has the DNA TGTGCCAGCAGCCAAGGCGGGGCAGCGATCGGGTACACTGAAGCTTTCTTT. Protein: CASSQGGAAIGYTEAFF. The chain uses TRBV3-1 (or the pseudogene TRBV3-2) and TRBJ1-1; D may be TRBD1 (5 bases). Trimming shortened V by 1 base and J by 3 bases, and 18 bases separated the two germline ends. The CDR3 has 17 residues. Germline V gene lookup returns CDR1 LGHDT and CDR2 YNNKEL (reference sequence).

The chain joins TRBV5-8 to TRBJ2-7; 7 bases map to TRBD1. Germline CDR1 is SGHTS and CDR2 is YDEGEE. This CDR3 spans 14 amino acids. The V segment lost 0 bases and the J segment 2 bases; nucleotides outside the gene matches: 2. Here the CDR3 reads CASSLGQGPYEQYF. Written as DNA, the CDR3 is TGTGCCAGCAGCTTGGGACAGGGACCCTACGAGCAGTACTTC.

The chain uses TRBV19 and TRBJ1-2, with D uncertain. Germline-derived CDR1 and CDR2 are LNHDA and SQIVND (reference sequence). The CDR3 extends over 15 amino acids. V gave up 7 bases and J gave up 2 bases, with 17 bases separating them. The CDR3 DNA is TGTGCCAGTACCTCAGACACGGGAATAAACTATGGCTACACCTTC. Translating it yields CASTSDTGINYGYTF.

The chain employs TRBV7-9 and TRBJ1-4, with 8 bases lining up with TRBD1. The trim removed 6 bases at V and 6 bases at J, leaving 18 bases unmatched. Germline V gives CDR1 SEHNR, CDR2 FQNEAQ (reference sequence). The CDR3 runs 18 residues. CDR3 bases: TGTGCCAGCAGGCCGAACCGCGGACAGGGCCCATTGGATGAAAAACTGTTTTTT. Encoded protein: CASRPNRGQGPLDEKLFF.

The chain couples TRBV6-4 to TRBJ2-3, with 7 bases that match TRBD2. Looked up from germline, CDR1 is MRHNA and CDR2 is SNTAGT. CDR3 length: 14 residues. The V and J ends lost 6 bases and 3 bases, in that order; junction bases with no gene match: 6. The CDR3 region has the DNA TGTGCCAGCAGCTCCCGGGGGGAGACAGATACGCAGTATTTT. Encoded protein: CASSSRGETDTQYF.

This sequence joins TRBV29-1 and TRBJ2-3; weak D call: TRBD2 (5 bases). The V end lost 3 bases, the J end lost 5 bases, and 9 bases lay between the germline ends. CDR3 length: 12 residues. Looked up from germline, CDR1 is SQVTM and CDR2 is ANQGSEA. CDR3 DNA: TGCAGCGTTGAGGTACTAGAAGATACGCAGTATTTT. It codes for CSVEVLEDTQYF.

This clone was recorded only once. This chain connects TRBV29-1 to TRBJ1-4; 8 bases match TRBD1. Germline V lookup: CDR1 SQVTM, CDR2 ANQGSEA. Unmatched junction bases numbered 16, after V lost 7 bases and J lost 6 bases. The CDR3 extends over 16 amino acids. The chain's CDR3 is CSAQGGTGQEDEKLFF. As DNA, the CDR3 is TGCAGCGCGCAGGGGGGGACAGGACAAGAGGATGAAAAACTGTTTTTT.

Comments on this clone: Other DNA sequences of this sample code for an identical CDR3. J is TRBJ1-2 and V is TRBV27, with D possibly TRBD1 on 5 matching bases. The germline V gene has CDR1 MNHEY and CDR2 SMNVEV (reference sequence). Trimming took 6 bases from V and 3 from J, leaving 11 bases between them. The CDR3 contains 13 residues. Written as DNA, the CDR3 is TGTGCCAGCAGCCTACGGGGGGACTATGGCTACACCTTC. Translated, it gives CASSLRGDYGYTF.

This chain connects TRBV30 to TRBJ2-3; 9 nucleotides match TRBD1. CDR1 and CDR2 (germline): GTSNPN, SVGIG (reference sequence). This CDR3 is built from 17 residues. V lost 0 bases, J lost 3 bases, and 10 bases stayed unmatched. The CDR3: CAWSVGGADRGTDTQYF. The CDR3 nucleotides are TGTGCCTGGAGTGTAGGCGGGGCCGACAGGGGGACAGATACGCAGTATTTT.

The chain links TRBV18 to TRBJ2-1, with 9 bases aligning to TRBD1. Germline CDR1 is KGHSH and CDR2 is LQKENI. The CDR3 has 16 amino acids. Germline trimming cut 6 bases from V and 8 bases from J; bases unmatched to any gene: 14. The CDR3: CASSPRQGVISDEQFF. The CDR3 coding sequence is TGTGCCAGCTCCCCGAGACAGGGGGTTATCTCAGATGAGCAGTTCTTC.